The sequence of this TCR beta chain was determined in a study of early T cells in non-severe SARS-CoV-2 infection. Study-wide results and limits: VDJdb-based annotation leaned toward anti-spike CD8 responses and missed private and CD4 specificities.

The CDR3 covers 17 residues. The V gene's germline CDR1 is MNHEY and CDR2 SMNVEV (reference sequence). The germline V and J ends were trimmed by 4 bases and 2 bases, with 20 bases remaining between them. Using its own MiXCR run on the 5' RACE reads, TCRdb lists one record per CDR3 protein. This sample yields 35,000 to 40,000 distinct CDR3 sequences, of which about 4.5% are seen a single time; around 16% belongs to the top ten. A note on this clonotype: Its matching antigen is unknown.

The V gene is TRBV27, the J gene TRBJ1-1, with a tentative D call TRBD1 (6 bases). Sequenced sample: whole blood. The TCR sequence derives from an adult who was a healthcare worker with PCR-confirmed SARS-CoV-2 infection or an uninfected control (not recorded which). The CDR3 nucleotides read TGTGCCAGCAGTTCTCTCCCGGGCGGGACATCCAACACTGAAGCTTTCTTT. As protein: CASSSLPGGTSNTEAFF.